This T cell receptor (beta chain) was profiled in a study of CD8+ T cells in alopecia areata (dated by TCRdb to the late 2010s). The study in broad terms: The treated patients, all with moderate-to-severe alopecia areata, were enrolled in an open-label pilot trial of oral tofacitinib given at 5 to 10 mg twice daily. Tofacitinib was administered for 6 to 18 months, and 6 months of follow-up off drug were then conducted to assess delayed response and recurrence. On the human side, TCRbeta sequencing was run on scalp tissue and on sorted CD4+ and CD8+ peripheral blood T cells from healthy controls and from alopecia areata patients with either patchy or totalis/universalis disease. High-throughput TCRbeta sequencing was used to examine T cell clonal expansion in alopecia areata in both the C3H/HeJ mouse model and human patients. The SALT score, which quantifies the percentage of affected scalp surface area, was used to measure disease severity in treated patients. TCRbeta CDR3 regions were amplified by immunoSEQ multiplex PCR using 35 Vbeta forward and 13 Jbeta reverse primers. Biopsies were taken from tofacitinib-treated patients at baseline and again at 4 and 24 weeks into treatment, and several of those patients also had a later scalp biopsy. Scalp clonality was compared across normal scalp (n=4), patchy alopecia areata scalp (n=8), and alopecia totalis/universalis scalp (n=8). RNA came from the PAXgene miRNA kit for fixed scalp, the miRNeasy kit for PBMCs, and the RNeasy kit for mouse skin. Results and caveats for the whole study, not just this receptor: Shared TCR sequences between patients were less evident than in mice, which may be partly attributable to HLA diversity in the patient population. Unlike mouse skin, where gammadelta T cells dominate, normal human skin contains resident alphabeta T cells that get sequenced too, which complicates analysis of the scalp TCR repertoire. Because the treated cohort was small and had just a single nonresponder, larger studies are needed to establish links between baseline CD8+ expansion and response. Scalp clonality and the number of expanded CD8+ clones among the top 100 scalp clones were significantly decreased by tofacitinib. Many expanded lesional clones persisted in scalp and blood during tofacitinib treatment, which may partly explain relapse after stopping treatment. Compared with normal scalp, lesional scalp had higher clonality and more expanded CD8+ clones, particularly in alopecia totalis/universalis, a pattern that suggests antigenic drive.

As concerns this clone: This clone's antigen is unknown. Base qualities are not at hand, and no much larger clone is one base apart.

The library was built by means of the immunoSEQ multiplex PCR assay. For TCR sequencing, RNA was extracted from every sample and reverse transcribed into cDNA to serve as template. First-strand cDNA was synthesized with SuperScript III using a 2:1 mix of oligo-dT and random hexamers. Amplification bias was assessed with a synthetic immune receptor repertoire, and residual bias was removed computationally. Concerning the study's data processing: Raw reads were preprocessed for error removal, and CDR3 was defined according to IMGT conventions as running from the conserved cysteine to phenylalanine. Clonality was computed by normalizing Shannon entropy by log2 of the number of productive unique TCRs and subtracting the result from 1. CD4 or CD8 identity of scalp clones was inferred by cross-referencing scalp TCRbeta sequences with sorted blood CD4 and CD8 repertoires. TCRdb re-hosts the immuneACCESS table, in-frame sequences only. Its copies lack some clones; in the studies checked, an unresolved V gene accounts for under half of them, and the cause for the rest is not known. The DNA gave D and trimming, while V, J and clone size come from that table. Recorded for this sample are 200,000 or so clones; nearly 60% of them occurred a single time. The ten largest clones capture about 5.5% of the sample.

The time point label, read with the paper, signifies: 20 to 30 weeks on oral tofacitinib. In the paper's terms, the treatment or condition label means: oral pan-JAK inhibitor, 5-10 mg twice daily. Lesional scalp punch biopsies and peripheral blood were obtained from alopecia areata patients. After PBMCs were isolated by density centrifugation and stained for CD3, CD4 and CD8, a FACSAria was used to sort CD4+ and CD8+ T cells. From the cysteine up to the phenylalanine, the CDR3 has a length of 12 residues. Only CDR3 DNA is held: 36 bases, read in frame from base 1. At the junction V is shortened by 6 bases and J by 6 bases, with 14 bases in between. For CDR1 and CDR2, the germline V gene lists SQVTM and ANQGSEA.

The receptor chain draws on TRBV29-1 and TRBJ2-5; the D gene cannot be named for sure. This TCR was recovered from a human donor with alopecia areata. The sequenced sample was CD4+ T cells sorted from blood, obtained at week 24, from a patient treated with tofacitinib. The CDR3 region reads CSVRTPVKTQYF. The sequenced DNA: TGCAGCGTGCGAACCCCAGTAAAGACCCAGTACTTC. With the portions outside the CDR3 filled from the reference TRBV29-1 and TRBJ2-5 genes, the complete variable region becomes SAVISQKPSRDICQRGTSLTIQCQVDSQVTMMFWYRQQPGQSLTLIATANQGSEATYESGFVIDKFPISRPNLTFSTLTVSNMSPEDSSIYLCSVRTPVKTQYFGPGTRLLVL.